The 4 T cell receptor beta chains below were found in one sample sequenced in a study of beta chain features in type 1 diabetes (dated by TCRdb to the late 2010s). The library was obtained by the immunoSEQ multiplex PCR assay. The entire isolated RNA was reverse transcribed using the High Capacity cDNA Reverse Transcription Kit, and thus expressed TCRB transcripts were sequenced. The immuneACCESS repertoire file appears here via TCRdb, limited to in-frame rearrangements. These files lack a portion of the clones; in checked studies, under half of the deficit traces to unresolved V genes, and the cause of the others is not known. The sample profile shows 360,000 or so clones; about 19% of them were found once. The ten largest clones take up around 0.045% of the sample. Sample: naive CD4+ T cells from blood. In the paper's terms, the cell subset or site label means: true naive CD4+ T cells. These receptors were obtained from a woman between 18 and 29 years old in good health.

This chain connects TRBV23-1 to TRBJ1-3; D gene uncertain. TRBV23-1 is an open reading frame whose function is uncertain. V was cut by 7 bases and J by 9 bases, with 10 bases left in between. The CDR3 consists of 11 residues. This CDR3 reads CASTIRSTIYF. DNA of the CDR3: TGCGCCAGCACCATTAGGAGCACCATATATTTT.

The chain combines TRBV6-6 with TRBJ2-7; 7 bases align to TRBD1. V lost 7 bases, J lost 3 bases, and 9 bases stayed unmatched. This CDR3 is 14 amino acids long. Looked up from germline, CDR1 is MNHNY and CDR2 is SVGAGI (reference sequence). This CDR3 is CASNPTGTLYEQYF. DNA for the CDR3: TGTGCCAGCAACCCGACAGGGACCCTCTACGAGCAGTACTTC.

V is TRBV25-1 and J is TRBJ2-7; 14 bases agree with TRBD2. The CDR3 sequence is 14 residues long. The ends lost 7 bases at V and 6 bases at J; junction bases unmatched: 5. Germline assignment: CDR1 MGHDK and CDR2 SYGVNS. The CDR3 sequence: CASTPGLAGGEQYF. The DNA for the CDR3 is TGTGCCAGCACACCAGGACTAGCGGGGGGCGAGCAGTACTTC.

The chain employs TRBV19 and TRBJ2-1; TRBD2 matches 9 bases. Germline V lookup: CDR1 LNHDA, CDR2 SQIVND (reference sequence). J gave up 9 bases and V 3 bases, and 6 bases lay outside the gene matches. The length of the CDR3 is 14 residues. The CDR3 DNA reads TGTGCCAGTAGTATGAGGCGGGGGGGCCTTGAGCAGTTCTTC. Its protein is CASSMRRGGLEQFF.